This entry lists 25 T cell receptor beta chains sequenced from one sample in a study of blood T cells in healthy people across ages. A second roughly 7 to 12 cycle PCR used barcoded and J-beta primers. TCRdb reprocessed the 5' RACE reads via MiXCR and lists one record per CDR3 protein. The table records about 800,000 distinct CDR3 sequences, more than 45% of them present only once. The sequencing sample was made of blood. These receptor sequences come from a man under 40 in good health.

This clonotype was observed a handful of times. The chain's CDR3 is CSVLSLGRDEQYF. The CDR3 DNA sequence: TGCAGCGTTCTATCACTAGGCAGGGACGAGCAGTACTTC. The genes are TRBV29-1 and TRBJ2-7; TRBD1 or TRBD2 may be the D gene (5 bases each). The CDR3 is made up of 13 amino acids. Trimming took 5 bases from V and 5 from J, leaving 16 bases between them. CDR1 and CDR2 (germline): SQVTM, ANQGSEA.

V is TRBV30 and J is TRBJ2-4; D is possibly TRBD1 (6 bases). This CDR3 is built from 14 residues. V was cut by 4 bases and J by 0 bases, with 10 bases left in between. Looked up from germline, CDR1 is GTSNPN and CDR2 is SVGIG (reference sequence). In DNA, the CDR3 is TGTGCCTGGACAACAGGGCTAGCCAAAAACATTCAGTACTTC. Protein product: CAWTTGLAKNIQYF. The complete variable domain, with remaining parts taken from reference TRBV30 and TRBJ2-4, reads SQTIHQWPATLVQPVGSPLSLECTVEGTSNPNLYWYRQAAGRGLQLLFYSVGIGQISSEVPQNLSASRPQDRQFILSSKKLLLSDSGFYLCAWTTGLAKNIQYFGAGTRLSVL.

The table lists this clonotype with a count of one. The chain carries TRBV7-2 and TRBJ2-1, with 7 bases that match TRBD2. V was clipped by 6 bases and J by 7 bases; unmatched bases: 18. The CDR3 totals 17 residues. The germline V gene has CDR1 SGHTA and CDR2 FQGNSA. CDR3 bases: TGTGCCAGCAGTATTCATAGGACTGGCGGGGGTTTTAATGAGCAGTTCTTC. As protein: CASSIHRTGGGFNEQFF.

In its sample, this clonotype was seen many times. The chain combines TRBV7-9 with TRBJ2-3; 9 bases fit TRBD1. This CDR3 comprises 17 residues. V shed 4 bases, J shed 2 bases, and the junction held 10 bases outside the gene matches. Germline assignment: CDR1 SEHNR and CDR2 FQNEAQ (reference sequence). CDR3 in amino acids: CASSSTHGQGITDTQYF. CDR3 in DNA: TGTGCCAGCAGCTCGACACACGGACAGGGGATCACAGATACGCAGTATTTT.

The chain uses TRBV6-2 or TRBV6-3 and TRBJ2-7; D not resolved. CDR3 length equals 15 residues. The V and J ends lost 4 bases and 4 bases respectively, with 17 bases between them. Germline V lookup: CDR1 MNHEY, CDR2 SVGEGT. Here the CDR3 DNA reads TGTGCCAGCAGTTCCTTGACGCGACGTCGGTACGAGCAGTACTTC. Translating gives CASSSLTRRRYEQYF.

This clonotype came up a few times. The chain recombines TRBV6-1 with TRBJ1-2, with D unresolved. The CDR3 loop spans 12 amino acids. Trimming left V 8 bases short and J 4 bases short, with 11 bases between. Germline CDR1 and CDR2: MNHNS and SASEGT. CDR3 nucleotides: TGTGCCAGCGTGCGAGTTCCCTATGGCTACACCTTC. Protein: CASVRVPYGYTF.

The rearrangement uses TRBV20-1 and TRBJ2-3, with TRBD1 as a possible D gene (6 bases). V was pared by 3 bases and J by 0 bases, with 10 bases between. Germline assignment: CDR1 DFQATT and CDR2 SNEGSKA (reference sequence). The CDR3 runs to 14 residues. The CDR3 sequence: CSARGTPSTDTQYF. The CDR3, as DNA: TGCAGTGCTAGGGGGACACCTAGCACAGATACGCAGTATTTT.

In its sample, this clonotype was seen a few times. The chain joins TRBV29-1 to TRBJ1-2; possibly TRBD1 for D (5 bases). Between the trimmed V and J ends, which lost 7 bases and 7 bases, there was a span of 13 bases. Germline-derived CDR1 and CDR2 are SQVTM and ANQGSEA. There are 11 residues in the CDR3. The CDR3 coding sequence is TGCAGCGCGGCTGAGGGGATTGGCTACACCTTC. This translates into CSAAEGIGYTF.

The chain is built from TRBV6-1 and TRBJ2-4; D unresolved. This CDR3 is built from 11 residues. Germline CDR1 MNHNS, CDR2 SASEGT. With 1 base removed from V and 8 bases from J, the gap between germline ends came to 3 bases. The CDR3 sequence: CASSEVHIQYF. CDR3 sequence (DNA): TGTGCCAGCAGTGAAGTGCACATTCAGTACTTC.

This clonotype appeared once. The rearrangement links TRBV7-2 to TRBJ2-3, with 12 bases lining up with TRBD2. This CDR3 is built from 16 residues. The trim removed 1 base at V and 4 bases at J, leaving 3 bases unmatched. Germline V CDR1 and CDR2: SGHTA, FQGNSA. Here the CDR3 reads CASSLVGTSGSDTQYF. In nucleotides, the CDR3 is TGTGCCAGCAGCTTAGTGGGGACTAGCGGGTCAGATACGCAGTATTTT.

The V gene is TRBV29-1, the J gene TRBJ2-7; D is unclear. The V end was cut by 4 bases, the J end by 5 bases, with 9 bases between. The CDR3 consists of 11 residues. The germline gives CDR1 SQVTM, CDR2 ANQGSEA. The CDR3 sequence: CSVAGRDEQYF. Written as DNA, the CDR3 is TGCAGCGTTGCCGGCCGAGACGAGCAGTACTTC.

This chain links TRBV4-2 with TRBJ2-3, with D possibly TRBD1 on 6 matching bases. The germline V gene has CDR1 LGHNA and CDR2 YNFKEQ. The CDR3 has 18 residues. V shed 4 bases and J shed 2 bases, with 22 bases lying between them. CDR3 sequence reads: CASSLPWDTRLDTDTQYF. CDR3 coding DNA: TGTGCCAGCAGCCTTCCTTGGGACACACGTTTAGACACAGATACGCAGTATTTT.

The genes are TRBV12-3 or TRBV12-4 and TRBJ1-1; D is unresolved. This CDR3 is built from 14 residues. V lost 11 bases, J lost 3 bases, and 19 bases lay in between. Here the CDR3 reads CASKEVGVYTEAFF. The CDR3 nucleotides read TGTGCCTCGAAAGAAGTAGGAGTGTACACTGAAGCTTTCTTT.

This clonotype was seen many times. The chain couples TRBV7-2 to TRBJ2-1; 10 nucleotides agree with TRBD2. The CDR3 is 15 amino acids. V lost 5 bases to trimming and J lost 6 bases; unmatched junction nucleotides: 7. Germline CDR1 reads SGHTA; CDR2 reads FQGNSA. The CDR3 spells CASSPSGRASNEQFF. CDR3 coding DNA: TGTGCCAGCAGCCCCAGCGGGAGGGCCTCCAATGAGCAGTTCTTC.

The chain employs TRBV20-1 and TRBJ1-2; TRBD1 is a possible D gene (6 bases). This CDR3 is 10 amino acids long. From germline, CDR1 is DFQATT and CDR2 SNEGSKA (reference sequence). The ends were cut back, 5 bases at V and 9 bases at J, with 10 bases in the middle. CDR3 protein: CSADRLSYTF. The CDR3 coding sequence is TGCAGTGCTGACAGGCTAAGCTACACCTTC.

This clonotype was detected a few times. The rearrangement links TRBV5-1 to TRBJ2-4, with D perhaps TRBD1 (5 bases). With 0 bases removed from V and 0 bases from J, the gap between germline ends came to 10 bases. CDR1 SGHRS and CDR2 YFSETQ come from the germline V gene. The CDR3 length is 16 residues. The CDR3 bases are TGCGCCAGCAGCTTGGGGTCGGACATAGCCAAAAACATTCAGTACTTC. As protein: CASSLGSDIAKNIQYF.

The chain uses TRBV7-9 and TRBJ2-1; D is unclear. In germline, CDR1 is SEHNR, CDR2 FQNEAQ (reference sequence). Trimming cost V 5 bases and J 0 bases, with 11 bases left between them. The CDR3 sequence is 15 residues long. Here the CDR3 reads CASSLHVSSYNEQFF. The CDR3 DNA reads TGTGCCAGCAGCCTCCACGTCAGCTCCTACAATGAGCAGTTCTTC.

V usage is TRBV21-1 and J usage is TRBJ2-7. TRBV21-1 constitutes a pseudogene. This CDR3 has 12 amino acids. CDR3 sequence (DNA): TGTGCCAGCAGCAAAGACAAGCACGAGCAGTACTTC. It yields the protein CASSKDKHEQYF.

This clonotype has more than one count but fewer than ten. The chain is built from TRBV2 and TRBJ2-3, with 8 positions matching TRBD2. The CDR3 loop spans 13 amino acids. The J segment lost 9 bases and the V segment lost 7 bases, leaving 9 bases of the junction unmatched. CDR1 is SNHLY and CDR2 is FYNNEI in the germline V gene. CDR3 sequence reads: CASTREGGATQYF. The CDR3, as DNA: TGTGCCAGCACCCGGGAGGGCGGGGCCACGCAGTATTTT.

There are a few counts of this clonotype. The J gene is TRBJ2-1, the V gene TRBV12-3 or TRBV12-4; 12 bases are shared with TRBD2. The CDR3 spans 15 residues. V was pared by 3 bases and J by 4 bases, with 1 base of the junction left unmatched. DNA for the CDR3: TGTGCCAGCAGTTTTACTAGCGGGGGGTACAATGAGCAGTTCTTC. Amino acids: CASSFTSGGYNEQFF.

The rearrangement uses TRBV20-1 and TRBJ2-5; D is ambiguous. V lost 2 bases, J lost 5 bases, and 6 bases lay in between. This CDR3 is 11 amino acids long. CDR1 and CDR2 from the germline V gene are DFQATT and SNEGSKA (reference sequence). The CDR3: CSARLVETQYF. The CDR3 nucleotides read TGCAGTGCTAGACTAGTGGAGACCCAGTACTTC.

The CDR3: CASSPISGLETQFF. In DNA form, the CDR3 reads TGTGCCAGCTCACCAATTAGCGGTTTAGAGACCCAGTTCTTC. The V and J genes are TRBV18 and TRBJ2-1; tentatively, D is TRBD2 (6 bases). This CDR3 has 14 amino acids. Germline CDR1 reads KGHSH; CDR2 reads LQKENI. V lost 2 bases to trimming and J lost 13 bases, with 18 bases between them.

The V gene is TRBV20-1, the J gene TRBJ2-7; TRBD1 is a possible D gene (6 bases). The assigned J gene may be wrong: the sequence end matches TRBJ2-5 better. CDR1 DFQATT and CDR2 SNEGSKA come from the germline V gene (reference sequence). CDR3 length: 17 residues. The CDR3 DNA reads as TGCAGTGCTAGATCCCCCTCGGGACAACTGATCGGAGAGACCCAGTACTTC. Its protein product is CSARSPSGQLIGETQYF.

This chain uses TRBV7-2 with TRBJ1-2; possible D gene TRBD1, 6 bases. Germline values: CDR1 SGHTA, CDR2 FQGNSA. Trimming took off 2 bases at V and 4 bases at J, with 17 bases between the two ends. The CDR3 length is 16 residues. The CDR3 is CASSLNRVSRIYGYTF. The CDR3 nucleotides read TGTGCCAGCAGCTTAAACAGGGTATCGCGTATCTATGGCTACACCTTC.

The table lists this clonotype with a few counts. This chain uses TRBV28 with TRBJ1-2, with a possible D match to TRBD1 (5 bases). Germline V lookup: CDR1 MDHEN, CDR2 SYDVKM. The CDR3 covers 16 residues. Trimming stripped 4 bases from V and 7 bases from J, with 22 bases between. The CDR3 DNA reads TGTGCCAGCAGTTCACGCGGGGGAGGGTCTGGAGTTGGCTACACCTTC. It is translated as CASSSRGGGSGVGYTF.